This is a list of T cell receptor beta chains from one sample in a study of shared clonotypes between healthy human individuals. Libraries were prepared by immunoSEQ multiplex PCR; TCRdb keeps only in-frame clonotypes and omits some of them. The repertoire consists of about 300,000 clones, with less than 85% occurring once and the leading ten covering 10% to 13%. Sequencing input: memory CD4+ T cells sorted from blood. These receptors all stem from a man aged 25 to 45 in good health. The CDR3 runs from the conserved cysteine through the conserved F or W. Each record gives: J gene, V gene, D gene, clone size, CDR3 DNA, CDR3 protein. A D gene is named only where the DNA matches it firmly. Only some rows state a clone size, as once, few, many or a class for expanded clones.

>TRBJ2-5|TRBV5-1|TRBD2|NA
TGCGCCAGCAGCTTAAGCGGGAGAATGGAGACCCAGTACTTC
CASSLSGRMETQYF
>TRBJ2-7|TRBV19|TRBD2|NA
TGTGCCAGTAGTAGTCTAGCGGGAGTGTCCTACGAGCAGTACTTC
CASSSLAGVSYEQYF
>TRBJ2-1|TRBV12-2|NA|NA
TGTGCAAGTCGACCTCTCCCCGGGACAGGGGTAGGCAATGAGCAGTTCTTC
CASRPLPGTGVGNEQFF
>TRBJ2-2|TRBV19|TRBD2|NA
TGTGCCAGTAGTATAGCGGGAGGTCAGGGCACCGGGGAGCTGTTTTTT
CASSIAGGQGTGELFF
>TRBJ1-2|TRBV6-5|TRBD1|NA
TGTGCCAGCAGTCTAGGGGGCGGGGGGAACTATGGCTACACCTTC
CASSLGGGGNYGYTF
>TRBJ2-1|TRBV28|TRBD2|NA
TGTGCCAGCAGCCCGACTAGCGGGAGTCTCCAAAGCTGGGGTACGTCCTACAATGAGCAGTTCTTC
CASSPTSGSLQSWGTSYNEQFF
>TRBJ2-1|TRBV9|NA|NA
TGTGCCAGCAGCGTAGGGGCGGGAACCTACAATGAGCAGTTCTTC
CASSVGAGTYNEQFF
>TRBJ1-1|TRBV28|NA|NA
TGTGCCAGCAGTTTAGTTGGAAAGACTGAAGCTTTCTTT
CASSLVGKTEAFF
>TRBJ2-5|TRBV5-6|TRBD1|NA
TGTGCCAGCAGCTTGACTGGACAGGGGAACCGAGAGACCCAGTACTTC
CASSLTGQGNRETQYF
>TRBJ1-3|TRBV25-1|NA|NA
TGTGCCAGCAGTGAACCGGGGAGCTCTGGAAACACCATATATTTT
CASSEPGSSGNTIYF
>TRBJ2-3|TRBV27|TRBD2|NA
TGTGCCAGCAGTCCTGGGCGGGAGTTTCCTACGCAGTATTTT
CASSPGREFPTQYF
>TRBJ2-7|TRBV10-3|TRBD2|NA
TGTGCCATCAAGGGAGGGGCACAGGTGCACGAGCAGTACTTC
CAIKGGAQVHEQYF
>TRBJ2-1|TRBV27|TRBD2|few
TGTGCCAGCATCTTGGCCGGGGGGAGCGATGAGCAGTTCTTC
CASILAGGSDEQFF
>TRBJ2-7|TRBV28|NA|NA
TGTGCCAGCAGTTCGACCGGGACTGGAGGCTACGAGCAGTACTTC
CASSSTGTGGYEQYF
>TRBJ2-3|TRBV10-2|TRBD1|NA
TGCGCCAGCAGTGAGTCAGGGGGCGGCACAGATACGCAGTATTTT
CASSESGGGTDTQYF
>TRBJ2-3|TRBV11-2|NA|NA
TGTGCCAGCAGTTCTACACCAGGGTCTACGCAGTATTTT
CASSSTPGSTQYF
>TRBJ2-1|TRBV18|NA|few
TGTGCCAGCTCACCCAGTGTAGTTGCCTACAATGAGCAGTTCTTC
CASSPSVVAYNEQFF
>TRBJ2-5|TRBV6-1|TRBD1|NA
TGTGCCACCCTAGACAGGGGGTACCAAGAGACCCAGTACTTC
CATLDRGYQETQYF
>TRBJ1-2|TRBV5-1|TRBD1|NA
TGCGCCAGCAGCTTACAGGGGGAGGCCAATGGCTACACCTTC
CASSLQGEANGYTF
>TRBJ2-7|TRBV5-1|NA|NA
TGCGCCAGCAGCCCGTCAGACGGACCCGGGACACGGGGAAAATACGAGCAGTACTTC
CASSPSDGPGTRGKYEQYF
>TRBJ1-5|TRBV30|NA|NA
TGTGCCTGGAGTACGCGACAGGTGGGTCAGCCCCAGCATTTT
CAWSTRQVGQPQHF
>TRBJ1-1|TRBV6-5|TRBD1|NA
TGTGCCAGCAGTTACAGGACAGGGATGAACACTGAAGCTTTCTTT
CASSYRTGMNTEAFF
>TRBJ2-4|TRBV6-5|NA|NA
TGTGCCAGCAGAACAGACTGGTCAGGGAACATTCAGTACTTC
CASRTDWSGNIQYF
>TRBJ2-1|TRBV5-4|TRBD1|NA
TGTGCCAGCAGCCTGGACAGGGTCTACGATGAGCAGTTCTTC
CASSLDRVYDEQFF
>TRBJ2-1|TRBV12-5|TRBD2|NA
TGTGCTAGTGGTTTGGGGTCAGCGGGAGATAAGCAGTTCTTC
CASGLGSAGDKQFF
>TRBJ2-7|TRBV7-9|NA|NA
TGTGCCAGCAGCTTAGATGGGAGCTCCTACGAGCAGTACTTC
CASSLDGSSYEQYF
>TRBJ2-2|TRBV28|NA|NA
TGTGCCAGCAGTTCTGGACAGGGACTAACGAACACCGGGGAGCTGTTTTTT
CASSSGQGLTNTGELFF
>TRBJ2-3|TRBV18|NA|once
TGTGCCAGCTCACCACCCGGGGCCGGGTCTAGCACAGATACGCAGTATTTT
CASSPPGAGSSTDTQYF
>TRBJ2-1|TRBV2|NA|NA
TGTGCCAGCAGTTGGACAGCAACTTTAAGTTACAATGAGCAGTTCTTC
CASSWTATLSYNEQFF
>TRBJ1-1|TRBV19|NA|few
TGTGCCAGTAGCATACAGGGTTCGGTGAACACTGAAGCTTTCTTT
CASSIQGSVNTEAFF
>TRBJ2-3|TRBV2|TRBD2|NA
TGTGCCAGCAGTGACCGGGCGGGAGGGATAGATACGCAGTATTTT
CASSDRAGGIDTQYF
>TRBJ2-1|TRBV11-2|TRBD2|few
TGTGCCAGCAGCTTCCGGGGTATTAGCGGGAGTTCCTACAATGAGCAGTTCTTC
CASSFRGISGSSYNEQFF
>TRBJ1-4|TRBV7-9|TRBD1|NA
TGTGCCAGCAGCTTGACAGGGTGGAAAAATGAAAAACTGTTTTTT
CASSLTGWKNEKLFF
>TRBJ2-1|TRBV29-1|NA|NA
TGCAGCGTTGAAACGCTAATCAACCCGGGTGAGCAGTTCTTC
CSVETLINPGEQFF
>TRBJ2-1|TRBV5-5|TRBD2|NA
TGTGCCAGCAGCTCGGGACTATTAAATGAGCAGTTCTTC
CASSSGLLNEQFF
>TRBJ1-3|TRBV9|TRBD1|NA
TGTGCCAGCAGCGTAGTTGGACAGGACACCATATATTTT
CASSVVGQDTIYF
>TRBJ2-2|TRBV11-2|NA|few
TGTGCCAGCAGCTTAGGTACTCCTTCCGCGAACACCGGGGAGCTGTTTTTT
CASSLGTPSANTGELFF
>TRBJ2-1|TRBV29-1|TRBD1|NA
TGCAGCGTCGAAGACAGGGGGCTCGAAAATGAGCAGTTCTTC
CSVEDRGLENEQFF
>TRBJ2-1|TRBV11-3|NA|once
TGTGCCAGCAGCTTAGATGGGCCGAGGGATGAGCAGTTCTTC
CASSLDGPRDEQFF